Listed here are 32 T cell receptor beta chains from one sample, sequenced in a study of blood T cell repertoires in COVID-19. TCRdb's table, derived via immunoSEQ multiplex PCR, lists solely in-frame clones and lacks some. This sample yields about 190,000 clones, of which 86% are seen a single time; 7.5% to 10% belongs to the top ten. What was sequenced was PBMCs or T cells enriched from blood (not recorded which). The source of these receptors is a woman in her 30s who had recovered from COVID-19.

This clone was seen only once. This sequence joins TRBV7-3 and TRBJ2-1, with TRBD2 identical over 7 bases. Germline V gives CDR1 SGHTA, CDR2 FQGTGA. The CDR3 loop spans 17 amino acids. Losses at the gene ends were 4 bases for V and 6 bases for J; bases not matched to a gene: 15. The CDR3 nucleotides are TGTGCCAGCAGCTCGAGACTGACAGCGGGGACCATCAATGAGCAGTTCTTC. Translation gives CASSSRLTAGTINEQFF.

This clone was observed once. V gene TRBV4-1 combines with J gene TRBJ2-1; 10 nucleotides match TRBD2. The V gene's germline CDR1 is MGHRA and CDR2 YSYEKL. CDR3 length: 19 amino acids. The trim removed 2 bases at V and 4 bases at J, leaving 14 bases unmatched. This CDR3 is CASSQILASGSGGYNEQFF. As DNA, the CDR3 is TGCGCCAGCAGCCAAATTTTGGCTAGCGGGAGTGGTGGTTACAATGAGCAGTTCTTC.

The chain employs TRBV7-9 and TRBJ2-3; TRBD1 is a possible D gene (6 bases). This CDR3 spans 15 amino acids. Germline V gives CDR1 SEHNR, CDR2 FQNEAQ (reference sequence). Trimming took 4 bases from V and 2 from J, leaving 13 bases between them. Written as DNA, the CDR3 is TGTGCCAGCAGCTCCTCGGACAGAGACACAGATACGCAGTATTTT. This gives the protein CASSSSDRDTDTQYF.

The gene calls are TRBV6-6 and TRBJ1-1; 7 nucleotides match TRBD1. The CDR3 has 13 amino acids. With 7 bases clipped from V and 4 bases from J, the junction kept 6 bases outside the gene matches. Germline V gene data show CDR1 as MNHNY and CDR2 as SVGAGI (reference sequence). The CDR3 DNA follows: TGTGCCAGCATCCAAACAGGGGCCACTGAAGCTTTCTTT. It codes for CASIQTGATEAFF.

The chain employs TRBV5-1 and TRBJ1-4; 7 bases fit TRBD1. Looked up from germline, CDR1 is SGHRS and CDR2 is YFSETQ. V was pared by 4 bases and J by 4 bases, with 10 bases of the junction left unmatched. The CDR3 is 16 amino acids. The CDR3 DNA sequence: TGCGCCAGCAGCGGCCCCAGGGGGGCAGGTAATGAAAAACTGTTTTTT. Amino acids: CASSGPRGAGNEKLFF.

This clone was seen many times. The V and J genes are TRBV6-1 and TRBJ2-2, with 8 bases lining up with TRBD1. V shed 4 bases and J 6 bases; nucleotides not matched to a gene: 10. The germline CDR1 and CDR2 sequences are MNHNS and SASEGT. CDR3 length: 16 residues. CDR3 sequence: CASSADRVGGPGELFF. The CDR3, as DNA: TGTGCCAGCAGTGCGGACAGGGTGGGGGGTCCCGGGGAGCTGTTTTTT.

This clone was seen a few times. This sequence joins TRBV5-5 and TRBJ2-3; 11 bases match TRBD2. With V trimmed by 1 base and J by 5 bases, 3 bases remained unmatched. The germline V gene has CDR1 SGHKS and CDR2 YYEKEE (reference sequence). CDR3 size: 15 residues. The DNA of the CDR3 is TGTGCCAGCAGCTTGACTAGCGGGAGTGAAGATACGCAGTATTTT. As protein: CASSLTSGSEDTQYF.

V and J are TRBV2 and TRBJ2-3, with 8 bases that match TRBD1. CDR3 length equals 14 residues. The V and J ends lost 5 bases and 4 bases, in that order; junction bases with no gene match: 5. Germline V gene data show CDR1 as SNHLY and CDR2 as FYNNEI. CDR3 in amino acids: CASSRQGTADTQYF. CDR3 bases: TGTGCCAGCAGTAGACAGGGGACGGCAGATACGCAGTATTTT.

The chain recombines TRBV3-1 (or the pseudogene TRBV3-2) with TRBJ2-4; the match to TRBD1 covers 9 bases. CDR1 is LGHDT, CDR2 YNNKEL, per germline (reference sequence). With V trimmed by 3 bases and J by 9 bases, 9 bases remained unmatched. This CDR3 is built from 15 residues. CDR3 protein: CASSHKDRGRGIQYF. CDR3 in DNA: TGTGCCAGCAGCCATAAGGACAGGGGAAGGGGCATTCAGTACTTC.

The DNA for the CDR3 is TGCAGTGCTATTGAAGTAAATCTCGGGACAGACTATGGCTACACCTTC. Translating it yields CSAIEVNLGTDYGYTF. V usage is TRBV20-1 and J usage is TRBJ1-2; 7 nucleotides line up with TRBD1. V was clipped by 4 bases and J by 3 bases; unmatched bases: 14. The germline V gene has CDR1 DFQATT and CDR2 SNEGSKA (reference sequence). The CDR3 has 16 residues.

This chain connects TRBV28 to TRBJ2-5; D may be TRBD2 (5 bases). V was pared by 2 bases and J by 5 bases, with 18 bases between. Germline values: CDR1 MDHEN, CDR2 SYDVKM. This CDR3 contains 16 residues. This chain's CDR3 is CASSLEEGISSETQYF. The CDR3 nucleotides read TGTGCCAGCAGTTTAGAAGAGGGAATCTCCTCTGAGACCCAGTACTTC.

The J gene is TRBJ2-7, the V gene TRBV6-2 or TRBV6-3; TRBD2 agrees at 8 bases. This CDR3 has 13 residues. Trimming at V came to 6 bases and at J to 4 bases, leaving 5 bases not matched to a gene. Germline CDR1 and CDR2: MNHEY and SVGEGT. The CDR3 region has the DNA TGTGCCAGCAGCCCGGGGGGGTTTTACGAGCAGTACTTC. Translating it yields CASSPGGFYEQYF.

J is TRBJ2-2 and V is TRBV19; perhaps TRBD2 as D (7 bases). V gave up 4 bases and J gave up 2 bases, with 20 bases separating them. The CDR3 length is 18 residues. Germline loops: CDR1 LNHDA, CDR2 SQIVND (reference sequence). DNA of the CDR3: TGTGCCAGTAGTAGGGGGGGGCAGCCCCTCTTTAACACCGGGGAGCTGTTTTTT. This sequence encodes CASSRGGQPLFNTGELFF.

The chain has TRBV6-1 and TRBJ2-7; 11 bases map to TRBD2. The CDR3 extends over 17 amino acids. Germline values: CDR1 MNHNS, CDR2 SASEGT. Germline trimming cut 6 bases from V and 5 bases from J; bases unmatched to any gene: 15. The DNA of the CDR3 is TGTGCCAGCAGAGAAAGCAGGGTTACTAGCGGGAGCCACGAGCAGTACTTC. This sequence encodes CASRESRVTSGSHEQYF.

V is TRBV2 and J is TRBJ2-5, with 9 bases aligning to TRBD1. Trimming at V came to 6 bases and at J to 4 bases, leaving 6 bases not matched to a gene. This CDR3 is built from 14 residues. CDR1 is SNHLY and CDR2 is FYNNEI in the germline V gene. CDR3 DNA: TGTGCCAGCAGGGAGACAGGGGGGGCAGAGACCCAGTACTTC. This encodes CASRETGGAETQYF.

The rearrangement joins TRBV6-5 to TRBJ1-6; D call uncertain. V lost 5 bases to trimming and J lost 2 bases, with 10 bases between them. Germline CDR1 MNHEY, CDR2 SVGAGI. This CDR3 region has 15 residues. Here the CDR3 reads CASSTDNPYNSPLHF. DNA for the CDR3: TGTGCCAGCAGTACCGACAACCCCTATAATTCACCCCTCCACTTT.

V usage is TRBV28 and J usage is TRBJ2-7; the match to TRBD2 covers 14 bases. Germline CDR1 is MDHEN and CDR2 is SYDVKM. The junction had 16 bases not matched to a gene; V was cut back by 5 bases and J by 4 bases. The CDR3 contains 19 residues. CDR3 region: CASSLLRLAGGVLNYEQYF. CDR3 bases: TGTGCCAGCAGTCTGCTCCGACTAGCGGGAGGGGTATTAAATTACGAGCAGTACTTC.

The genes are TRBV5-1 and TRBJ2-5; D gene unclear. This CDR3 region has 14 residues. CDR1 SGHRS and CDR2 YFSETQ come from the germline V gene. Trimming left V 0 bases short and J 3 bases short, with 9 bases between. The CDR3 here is CASSLGAAEETQYF. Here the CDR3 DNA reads TGCGCCAGCAGCTTGGGGGCAGCCGAAGAGACCCAGTACTTC.

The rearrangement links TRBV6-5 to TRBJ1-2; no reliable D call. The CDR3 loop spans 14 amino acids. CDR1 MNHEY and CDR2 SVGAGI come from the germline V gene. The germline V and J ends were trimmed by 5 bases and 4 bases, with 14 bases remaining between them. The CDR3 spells CASSPMDGSYGYTF. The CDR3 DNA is TGTGCCAGCAGTCCGATGGACGGGAGCTATGGCTACACCTTC.

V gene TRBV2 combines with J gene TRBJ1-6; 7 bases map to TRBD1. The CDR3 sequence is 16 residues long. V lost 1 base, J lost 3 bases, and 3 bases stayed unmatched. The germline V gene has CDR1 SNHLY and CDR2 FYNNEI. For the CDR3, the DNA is TGTGCCAGCAGTGAAGTGCAGGGGGTCTATAATTCACCCCTCCACTTT. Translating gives CASSEVQGVYNSPLHF.

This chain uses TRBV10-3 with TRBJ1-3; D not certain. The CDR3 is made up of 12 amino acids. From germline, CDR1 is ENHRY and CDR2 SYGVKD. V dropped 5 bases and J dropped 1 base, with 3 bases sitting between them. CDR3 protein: CAISLSGNTIYF. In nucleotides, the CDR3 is TGTGCCATCAGTCTATCTGGAAACACCATATATTTT.

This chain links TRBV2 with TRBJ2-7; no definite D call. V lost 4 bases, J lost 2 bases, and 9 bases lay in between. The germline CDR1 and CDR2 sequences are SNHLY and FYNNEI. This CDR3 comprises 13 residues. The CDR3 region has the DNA TGTGCCAGCAGTGTGGCATTGGCCTACGAGCAGTACTTC. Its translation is CASSVALAYEQYF.

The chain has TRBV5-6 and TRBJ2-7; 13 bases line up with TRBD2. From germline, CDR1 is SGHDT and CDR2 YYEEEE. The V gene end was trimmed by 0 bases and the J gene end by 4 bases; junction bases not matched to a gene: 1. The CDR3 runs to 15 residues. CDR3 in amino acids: CASSLGGLAGYEQYF. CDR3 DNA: TGTGCCAGCAGCTTGGGGGGACTAGCGGGATACGAGCAGTACTTC.

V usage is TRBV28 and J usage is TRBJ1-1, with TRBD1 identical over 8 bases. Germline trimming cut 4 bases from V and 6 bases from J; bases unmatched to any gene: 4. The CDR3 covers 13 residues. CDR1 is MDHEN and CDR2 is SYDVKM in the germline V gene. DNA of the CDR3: TGTGCCAGCAGTTATCAGGGGGCTGCTGAAGCTTTCTTT. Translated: CASSYQGAAEAFF.

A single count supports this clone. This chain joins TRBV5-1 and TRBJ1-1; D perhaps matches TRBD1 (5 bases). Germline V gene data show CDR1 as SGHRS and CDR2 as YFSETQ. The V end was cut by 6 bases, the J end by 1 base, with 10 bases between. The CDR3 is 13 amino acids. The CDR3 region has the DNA TGCGCCAGCACCCGGGACTGGAACACTGAAGCTTTCTTT. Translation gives CASTRDWNTEAFF.

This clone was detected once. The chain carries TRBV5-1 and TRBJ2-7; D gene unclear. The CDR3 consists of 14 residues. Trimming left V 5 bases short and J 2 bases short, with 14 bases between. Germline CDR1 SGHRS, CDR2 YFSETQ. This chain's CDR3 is CASRRSSSAYEQYF. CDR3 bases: TGCGCCAGCAGAAGGTCGAGCAGCGCCTACGAGCAGTACTTC.

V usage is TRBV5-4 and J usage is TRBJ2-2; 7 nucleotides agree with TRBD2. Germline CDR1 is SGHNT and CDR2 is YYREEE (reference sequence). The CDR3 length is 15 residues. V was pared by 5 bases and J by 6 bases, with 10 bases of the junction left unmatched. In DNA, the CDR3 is TGTGCCAGCAGTCTGACAAGCGGGGCGTCCGGGGAGCTGTTTTTT. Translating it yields CASSLTSGASGELFF.

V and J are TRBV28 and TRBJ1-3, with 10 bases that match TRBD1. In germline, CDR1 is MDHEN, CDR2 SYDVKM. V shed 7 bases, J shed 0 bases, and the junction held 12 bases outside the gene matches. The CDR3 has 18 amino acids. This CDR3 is CASTPPTGGLHSGNTIYF. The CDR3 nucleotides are TGTGCCAGCACCCCACCGACAGGGGGCCTCCACTCTGGAAACACCATATATTTT. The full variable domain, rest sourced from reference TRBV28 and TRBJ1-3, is DVKVTQSSRYLVKRTGEKVFLECVQDMDHENMFWYRQDPGLGLRLIYFSYDVKMKEKGDIPEGYSVSREKKERFSLILESASTNQTSMYLCASTPPTGGLHSGNTIYFGEGSWLTVV.

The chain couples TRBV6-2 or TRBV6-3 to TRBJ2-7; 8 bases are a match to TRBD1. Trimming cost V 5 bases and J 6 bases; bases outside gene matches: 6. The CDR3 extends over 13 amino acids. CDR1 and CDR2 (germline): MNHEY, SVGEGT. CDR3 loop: CASSTETGVEQYF. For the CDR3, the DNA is TGTGCCAGCAGTACCGAGACAGGGGTCGAGCAGTACTTC.

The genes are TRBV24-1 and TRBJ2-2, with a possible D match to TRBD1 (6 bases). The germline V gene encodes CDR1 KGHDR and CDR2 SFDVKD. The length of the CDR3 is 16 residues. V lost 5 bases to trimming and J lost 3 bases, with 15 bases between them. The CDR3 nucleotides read TGTGCCACCAGTGGGCTCGGGACAACTGACACCGGGGAGCTGTTTTTT. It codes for CATSGLGTTDTGELFF.

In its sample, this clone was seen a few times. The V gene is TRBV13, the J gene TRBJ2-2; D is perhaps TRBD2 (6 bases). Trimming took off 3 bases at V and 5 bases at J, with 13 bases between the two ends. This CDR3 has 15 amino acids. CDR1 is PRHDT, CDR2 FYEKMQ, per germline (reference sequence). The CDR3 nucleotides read TGTGCCAGCAGCTTCAATAGCGGAGGGACCGGGGAGCTGTTTTTT. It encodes CASSFNSGGTGELFF.

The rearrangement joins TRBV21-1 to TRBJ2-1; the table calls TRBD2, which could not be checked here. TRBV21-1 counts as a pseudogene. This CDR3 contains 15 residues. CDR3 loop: CASMWGRALHNEQFF. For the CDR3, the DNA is TGTGCCAGCATGTGGGGGAGGGCCCTTCACAATGAGCAGTTCTTC.